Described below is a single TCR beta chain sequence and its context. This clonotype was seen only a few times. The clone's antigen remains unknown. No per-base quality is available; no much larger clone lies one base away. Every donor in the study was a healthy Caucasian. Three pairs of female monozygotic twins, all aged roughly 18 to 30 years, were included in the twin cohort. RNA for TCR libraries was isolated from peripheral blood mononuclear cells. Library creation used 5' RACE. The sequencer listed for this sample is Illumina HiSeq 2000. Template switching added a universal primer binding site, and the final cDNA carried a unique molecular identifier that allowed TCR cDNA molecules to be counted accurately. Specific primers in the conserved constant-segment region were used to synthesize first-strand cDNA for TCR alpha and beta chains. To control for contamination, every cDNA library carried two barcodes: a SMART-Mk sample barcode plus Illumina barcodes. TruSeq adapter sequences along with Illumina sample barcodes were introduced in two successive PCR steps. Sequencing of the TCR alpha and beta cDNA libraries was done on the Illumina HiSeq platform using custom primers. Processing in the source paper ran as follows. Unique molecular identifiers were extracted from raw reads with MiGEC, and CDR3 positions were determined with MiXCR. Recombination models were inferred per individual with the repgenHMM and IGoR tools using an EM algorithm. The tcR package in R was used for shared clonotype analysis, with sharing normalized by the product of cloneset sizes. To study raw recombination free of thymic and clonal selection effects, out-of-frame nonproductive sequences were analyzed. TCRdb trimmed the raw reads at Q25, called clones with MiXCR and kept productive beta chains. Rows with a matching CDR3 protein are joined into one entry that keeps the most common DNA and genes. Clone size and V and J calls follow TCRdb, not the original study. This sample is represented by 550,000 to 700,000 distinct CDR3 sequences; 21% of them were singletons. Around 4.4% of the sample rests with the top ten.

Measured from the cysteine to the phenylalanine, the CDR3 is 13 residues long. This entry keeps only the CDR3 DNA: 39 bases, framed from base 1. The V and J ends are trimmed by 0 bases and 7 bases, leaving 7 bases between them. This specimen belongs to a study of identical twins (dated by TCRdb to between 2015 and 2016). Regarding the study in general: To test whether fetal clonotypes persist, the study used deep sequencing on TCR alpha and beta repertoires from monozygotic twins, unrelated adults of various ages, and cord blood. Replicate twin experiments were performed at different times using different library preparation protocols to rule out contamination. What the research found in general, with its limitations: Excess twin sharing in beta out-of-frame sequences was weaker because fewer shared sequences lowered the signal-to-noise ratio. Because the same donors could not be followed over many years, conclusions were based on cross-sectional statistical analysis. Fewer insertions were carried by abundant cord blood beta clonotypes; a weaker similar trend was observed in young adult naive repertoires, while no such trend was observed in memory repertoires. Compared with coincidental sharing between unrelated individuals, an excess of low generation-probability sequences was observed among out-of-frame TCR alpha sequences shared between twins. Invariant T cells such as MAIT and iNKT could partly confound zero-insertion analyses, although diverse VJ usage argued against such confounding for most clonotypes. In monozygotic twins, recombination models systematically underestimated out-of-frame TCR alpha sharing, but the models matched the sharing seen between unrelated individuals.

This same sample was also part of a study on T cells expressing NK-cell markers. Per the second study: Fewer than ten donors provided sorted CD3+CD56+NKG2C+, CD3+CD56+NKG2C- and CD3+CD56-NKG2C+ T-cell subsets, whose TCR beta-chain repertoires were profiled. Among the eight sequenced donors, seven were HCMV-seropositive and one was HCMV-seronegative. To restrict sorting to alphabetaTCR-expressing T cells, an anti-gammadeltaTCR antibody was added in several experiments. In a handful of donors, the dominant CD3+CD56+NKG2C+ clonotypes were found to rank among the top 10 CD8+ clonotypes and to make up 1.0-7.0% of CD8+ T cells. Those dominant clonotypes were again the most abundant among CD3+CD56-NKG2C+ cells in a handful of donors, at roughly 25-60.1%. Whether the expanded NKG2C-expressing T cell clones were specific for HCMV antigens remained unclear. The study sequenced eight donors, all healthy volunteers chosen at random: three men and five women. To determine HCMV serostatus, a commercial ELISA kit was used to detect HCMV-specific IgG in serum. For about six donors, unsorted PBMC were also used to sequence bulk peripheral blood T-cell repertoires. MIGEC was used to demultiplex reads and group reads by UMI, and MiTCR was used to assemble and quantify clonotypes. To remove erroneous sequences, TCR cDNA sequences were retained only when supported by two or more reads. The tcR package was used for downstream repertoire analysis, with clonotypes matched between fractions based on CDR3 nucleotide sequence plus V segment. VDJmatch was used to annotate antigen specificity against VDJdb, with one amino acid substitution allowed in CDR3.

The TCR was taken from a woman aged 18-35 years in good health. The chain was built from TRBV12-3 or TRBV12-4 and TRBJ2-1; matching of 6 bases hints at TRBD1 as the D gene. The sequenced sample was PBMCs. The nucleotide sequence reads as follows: TGTGCCAGCAGTTTAGCCGACAGGAATGAGCAGTTCTTC. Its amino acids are CASSLADRNEQFF.